These 26 T cell receptor beta chains originate from one sample sequenced in a study of T cell responses to AZD1222 COVID-19 vaccine. TCRdb's table, derived via immunoSEQ multiplex PCR, lists solely in-frame clones and lacks some. The sample has 130,000 to 150,000 clones; just over 90% are singletons. Source: peripheral blood, taken on day 0 of AZD1222 vaccination. These receptors came from an adult in good health.

This clone is a singleton in its sample. This CDR3 is CASSDGGHSGANVLTF. Written as DNA, the CDR3 is TGTGCCAGCAGTGACGGGGGCCACTCTGGGGCCAACGTCCTGACTTTC. V gene TRBV6-1 combines with J gene TRBJ2-6; D possibly uses TRBD1 or TRBD2 (6 bases each). Trimming stripped 3 bases from V and 0 bases from J, with 9 bases between. The germline V gene encodes CDR1 MNHNS and CDR2 SASEGT. The CDR3 covers 16 residues.

The gene calls are TRBV2 and TRBJ1-2; D is unresolved. Trimming left V 7 bases short and J 10 bases short, with 13 bases between. Per germline, CDR1 SNHLY and CDR2 FYNNEI. This CDR3 is built from 11 residues. The CDR3 protein is CASKRTDDYTF. CDR3 DNA: TGTGCCAGCAAGAGGACGGATGACTACACCTTC.

This rearrangement joins TRBV9 to TRBJ1-4; the D is unclear. The germline CDR1 and CDR2 sequences are SGDLS and YYNGEE. Trimming shortened V by 7 bases and J by 0 bases, and 4 bases separated the two germline ends. The CDR3 extends over 12 amino acids. CDR3 residues: CASGTTNEKLFF. In DNA form, the CDR3 reads TGTGCCAGCGGAACAACTAATGAAAAACTGTTTTTT.

The chain has TRBV5-1 and TRBJ1-4, with D uncertain. CDR1 and CDR2 (germline): SGHRS, YFSETQ. CDR3 length: 15 amino acids. V lost 3 bases and J 0 bases, leaving 9 bases between the germline ends. The CDR3 sequence is CASSSLSATNEKLFF. DNA of the CDR3: TGCGCCAGCAGCTCACTTTCCGCAACTAATGAAAAACTGTTTTTT.

The V gene is TRBV29-1, the J gene TRBJ1-2; maybe TRBD1 (6 bases). Trimming left V 6 bases short and J 1 base short, with 9 bases between. The germline CDR1 and CDR2 sequences are SQVTM and ANQGSEA. The CDR3 runs to 12 residues. DNA for the CDR3: TGCAGCGTAGAACAGGGTAACTATGGCTACACCTTC. Residues: CSVEQGNYGYTF.

V is TRBV27 and J is TRBJ2-3; a weak D match, TRBD1 (5 bases). The V end lost 3 bases, the J end lost 7 bases, and 11 bases lay between the germline ends. The germline V gene encodes CDR1 MNHEY and CDR2 SMNVEV (reference sequence). This CDR3 has 13 amino acids. This CDR3 reads CASSLTAANTQYF. The CDR3 DNA follows: TGTGCCAGCAGTTTGACAGCAGCGAATACGCAGTATTTT.

V and J are TRBV19 and TRBJ1-1; 7 bases are shared with TRBD1. Germline trimming cut 6 bases from V and 1 base from J; bases unmatched to any gene: 11. The CDR3 runs 16 residues. Germline assignment: CDR1 LNHDA and CDR2 SQIVND (reference sequence). The CDR3 DNA follows: TGTGCCAGTAGGAAGGACAGGTCTCTCTCGAACACTGAAGCTTTCTTT. Protein sequence: CASRKDRSLSNTEAFF. The variable domain in full, with the rest retrieved from reference TRBV19 and TRBJ1-1, is DGGITQSPKYLFRKEGQNVTLSCEQNLNHDAMYWYRQDPGQGLRLIYYSQIVNDFQKGDIAEGYSVSREKKESFPLTVTSAQKNPTAFYLCASRKDRSLSNTEAFFGQGTRLTVV.

This chain connects TRBV3-1 (or the pseudogene TRBV3-2) to TRBJ1-6; possible D gene TRBD1, 6 bases. Trimming cost V 0 bases and J 9 bases, with 9 bases left between them. CDR3 length: 14 residues. In germline, CDR1 is LGHDT, CDR2 YNNKEL (reference sequence). The CDR3 here is CASSQEGGGSPLHF. CDR3 DNA: TGTGCCAGCAGCCAAGAAGGGGGTGGTTCACCCCTCCACTTT.

J is TRBJ2-2 and V is TRBV7-3; 8 positions match TRBD2. CDR1 and CDR2 (germline): SGHTA, FQGTGA. CDR3 length: 15 residues. The junction had 1 base not matched to a gene; V was cut back by 4 bases and J by 0 bases. The CDR3 spells CASSSGLANTGELFF. CDR3 nucleotides: TGTGCCAGCAGCTCGGGACTAGCGAACACCGGGGAGCTGTTTTTT.

V and J are TRBV18 and TRBJ1-6; D not certain. CDR3 size: 16 residues. CDR1 is KGHSH, CDR2 LQKENI, per germline. V lost 0 bases to trimming and J lost 4 bases, with 10 bases between them. The CDR3 protein is CASSPPGLQYNSPLHF. In DNA form, the CDR3 reads TGTGCCAGCTCACCACCGGGGTTACAGTATAATTCACCCCTCCACTTT. Drawing the rest from reference TRBV18 and TRBJ1-6, the complete variable domain is NAGVMQNPRHLVRRRGQEARLRCSPMKGHSHVYWYRQLPEEGLKFMVYLQKENIIDESGMPKERFSAEFPKEGPSILRIQQVVRGDSAAYFCASSPPGLQYNSPLHFGNGTRLTVT.

The genes are TRBV6-5 and TRBJ2-6; D unclear. The germline V and J ends were trimmed by 11 bases and 6 bases, with 14 bases remaining between them. Looked up from germline, CDR1 is MNHEY and CDR2 is SVGAGI. This CDR3 comprises 13 residues. The CDR3 loop is CAVANTEANVLTF. DNA of the CDR3: TGTGCCGTCGCGAATACTGAGGCCAACGTCCTGACTTTC.

The chain uses TRBV11-2 and TRBJ2-3, with D possibly matching TRBD2 (6 bases). This CDR3 is built from 15 residues. Germline CDR1 and CDR2: SGHAT and FQNNGV. The V and J ends lost 8 bases and 4 bases respectively, with 19 bases between them. CDR3 coding DNA: TGTGCCAGCGGGCGAAGGGGAGGATATTCAGATACGCAGTATTTT. This translates into CASGRRGGYSDTQYF.

Regarding this clone: At the DNA level, this CDR3 is encoded by other sequences in the same sample as well. The chain employs TRBV9 and TRBJ1-2; no clear D. This CDR3 region has 11 residues. With 1 base removed from V and 2 bases from J, the gap between germline ends came to 0 bases. Per germline, CDR1 SGDLS and CDR2 YYNGEE. CDR3 coding DNA: TGTGCCAGCAGCGTAAACTATGGCTACACCTTC. Translated: CASSVNYGYTF.

The rearrangement joins TRBV19 to TRBJ1-5; the match to TRBD1 covers 9 bases. CDR3 length: 17 amino acids. Germline loops: CDR1 LNHDA, CDR2 SQIVND (reference sequence). V lost 5 bases to trimming and J lost 1 base; unmatched junction nucleotides: 9. The CDR3 reads CASSLRDRERSNQPQHF. The CDR3 DNA follows: TGTGCCAGTAGTCTCCGGGACAGGGAAAGGAGCAATCAGCCCCAGCATTTT. The complete variable domain, with remaining parts taken from reference TRBV19 and TRBJ1-5, reads DGGITQSPKYLFRKEGQNVTLSCEQNLNHDAMYWYRQDPGQGLRLIYYSQIVNDFQKGDIAEGYSVSREKKESFPLTVTSAQKNPTAFYLCASSLRDRERSNQPQHFGDGTRLSIL.

The V call is TRBV27, the J call TRBJ1-1, with D unresolved. Trimming stripped 5 bases from V and 4 bases from J, with 17 bases between. CDR3 length equals 15 residues. Per germline, CDR1 MNHEY and CDR2 SMNVEV (reference sequence). The CDR3 DNA reads TGTGCCAGCAGTCTCGACCGCGGGGAAGTCACTGAAGCTTTCTTT. As protein: CASSLDRGEVTEAFF.

This rearrangement joins TRBV12-5 to TRBJ2-1, with D unclear. The CDR3 spans 18 residues. CDR1 is LGHNT, CDR2 FRNRAP, per germline. The V end was cut by 6 bases, the J end by 0 bases, with 21 bases between. CDR3 in amino acids: CASGRPTLGSGSYNEQFF. CDR3 nucleotide sequence: TGTGCTAGTGGCCGCCCCACACTGGGTTCGGGCTCCTACAATGAGCAGTTCTTC.

This sequence joins TRBV6-5 and TRBJ2-1, with 8 bases that match TRBD1. The germline V gene has CDR1 MNHEY and CDR2 SVGAGI. This CDR3 region has 13 residues. Losses at the gene ends were 2 bases for V and 15 bases for J; bases not matched to a gene: 9. This CDR3 is CASSYLTGGNSFF. CDR3 coding DNA: TGTGCCAGCAGTTACCTTACAGGGGGTAATTCGTTCTTC.

V and J are TRBV4-1 and TRBJ1-6, with D perhaps matching TRBD1 (5 bases). Germline V gene sequence: CDR1 MGHRA, CDR2 YSYEKL. Deletions cut 1 base from V and 3 bases from J, with 7 bases between. The CDR3 is 15 amino acids. For the CDR3, the DNA is TGCGCCAGCAGCCAAGGAGACAGCTATAATTCACCCCTCCACTTT. Amino acids: CASSQGDSYNSPLHF.

This chain connects TRBV29-1 to TRBJ2-3; possibly TRBD2 for D (5 bases). The ends were cut back, 5 bases at V and 0 bases at J, with 9 bases in the middle. This CDR3 has 13 amino acids. Per the germline V gene, CDR1 is SQVTM and CDR2 is ANQGSEA. CDR3 DNA: TGCAGCGTTACGGGAATGAGCACAGATACGCAGTATTTT. This sequence encodes CSVTGMSTDTQYF.

This clone was seen a single time. DNA for the CDR3: TGTGCCAGCAGCTTAGTCGGAAACACTGAAGCTTTCTTT. This codes for CASSLVGNTEAFF. V gene TRBV11-2 combines with J gene TRBJ1-1; the D is unclear. V lost 1 base, J lost 2 bases, and 5 bases lay in between. The length of the CDR3 is 13 residues. Germline V lookup: CDR1 SGHAT, CDR2 FQNNGV.

Of note for this clone: The junction does not match germline at one end; this may be a read error. This chain connects TRBV19 to TRBJ2-5, with 9 bases that match TRBD1. This CDR3 is 15 amino acids long. Germline CDR1 is LNHDA and CDR2 is SQIVND (reference sequence). CDR3 protein: CASRIGTGRGETQYF. The CDR3 DNA is TGTGCCAGTAGAATAGGGACAGGGCGTGGGGAGACCCAGTACTTC. The full variable domain, in which reference TRBV19 and TRBJ2-5 provide the parts outside the CDR3, is DGGITQSPKYLFRKEGQNVTLSCEQNLNHDAMYWYRQDPGQGLRLIYYSQIVNDFQKGDIAEGYSVSREKKESFPLTVTSAQKNPTAFYLCASRIGTGRGETQYFGPGTRLLVL.

The genes are TRBV29-1 and TRBJ2-1; a weak D match, TRBD1 (6 bases). CDR1 and CDR2 from the germline V gene are SQVTM and ANQGSEA. This CDR3 is 12 amino acids long. V was cut by 6 bases and J by 9 bases, with 15 bases left in between. The CDR3 spells CSVGQGIGEQFF. The CDR3, as DNA: TGCAGCGTAGGTCAGGGGATTGGTGAGCAGTTCTTC.

The rearrangement joins TRBV7-3 to TRBJ2-3; 9 bases align to TRBD2. The CDR3 loop spans 16 amino acids. Germline V gene lookup returns CDR1 SGHTA and CDR2 FQGTGA. After removal of 5 bases from V and 5 bases from J, the junction contained 11 bases not matched to a gene. The CDR3 DNA sequence: TGTGCCAGCAGCCGGTGGCGGGGGGGCCTGGAAGATACGCAGTATTTT. It specifies CASSRWRGGLEDTQYF.

This clone was picked up one time. This sequence joins TRBV2 and TRBJ1-6; 8 bases match TRBD1. Germline-derived CDR1 and CDR2 are SNHLY and FYNNEI. The CDR3 loop spans 15 amino acids. V lost 8 bases to trimming and J lost 5 bases; unmatched junction nucleotides: 8. CDR3 bases: TGTGCCAGCGCGAGGCGGGACAGGCATAATTCACCCCTCCACTTT. Translated: CASARRDRHNSPLHF.

V usage is TRBV18 and J usage is TRBJ1-1; D is possibly TRBD1 (6 bases). There are 13 residues in the CDR3. Germline V CDR1 and CDR2: KGHSH, LQKENI. Trimming left V 4 bases short and J 3 bases short, with 9 bases between. The CDR3 loop reads CASSQGGDTEAFF. The CDR3 nucleotides are TGTGCCAGCTCACAGGGGGGAGACACTGAAGCTTTCTTT.

This chain links TRBV21-1 with TRBJ2-7. TRBV21-1 is deemed a pseudogene. The length of the CDR3 is 17 residues. Here the CDR3 DNA reads TGTGCCAGCAGCAACCCAGACAGGACTAAAAGCTCCTACGAGCAGTACTTC. It specifies CASSNPDRTKSSYEQYF.